The clone carrying this T cell receptor beta chain showed up just once. The sample originates from a study of CD8 T cells in Susac syndrome. When the RNA was reverse transcribed, random hexamers were used with an input of about 0.45 to 1 ug. An immunoSEQ multiplex PCR amplified TCR beta CDR3 over 54 Vbeta and 13 Jbeta. TCRdb fed the immunoSEQ multiplex PCR reads into MiXCR, producing one record per CDR3 protein. The sample contains 20,000 to 25,000 distinct CDR3 sequences, roughly 93% of which appear only once. The CDR3 is made up of 13 amino acids. The germline V gene has CDR1 SEHNR and CDR2 FQNEAQ (reference sequence). V dropped 4 bases and J dropped 4 bases, with 11 bases sitting between them.

What was sequenced was CD8+ T cells from PBMCs. The sequence was obtained from a human donor in good health. The chain uses TRBV7-9 and TRBJ2-7, with D perhaps assigned TRBD1 or TRBD2 (5 bases each). In DNA, the CDR3 is TGTGCCAGCAGCTCCCCCGGGGCTTACGAGCAGTACTTC. Translation gives CASSSPGAYEQYF.